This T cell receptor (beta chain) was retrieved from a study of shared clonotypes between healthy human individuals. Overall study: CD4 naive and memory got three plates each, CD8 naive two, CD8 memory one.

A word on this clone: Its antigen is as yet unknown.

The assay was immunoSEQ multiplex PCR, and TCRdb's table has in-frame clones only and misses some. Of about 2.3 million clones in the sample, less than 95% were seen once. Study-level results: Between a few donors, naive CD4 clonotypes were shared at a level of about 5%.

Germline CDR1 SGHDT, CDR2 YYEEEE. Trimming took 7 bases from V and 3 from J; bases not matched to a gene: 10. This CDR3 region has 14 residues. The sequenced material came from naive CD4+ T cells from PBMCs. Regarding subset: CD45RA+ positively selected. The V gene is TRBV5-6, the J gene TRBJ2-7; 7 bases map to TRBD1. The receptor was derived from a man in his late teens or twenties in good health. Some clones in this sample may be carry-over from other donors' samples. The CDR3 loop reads CASAEAGGSYEQYF. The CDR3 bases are TGTGCCAGCGCCGAAGCAGGGGGTAGCTACGAGCAGTACTTC. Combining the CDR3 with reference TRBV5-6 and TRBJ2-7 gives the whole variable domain DAGVTQSPTHLIKTRGQQVTLRCSPKSGHDTVSWYQQALGQGPQFIFQYYEEEERQRGNFPDRFSGHQFPNYSSELNVNALLLGDSALYLCASAEAGGSYEQYFGPGTRLTVT.